The rows below give T cell receptor beta chains drawn from one sample of a study of T cell responses to AZD1222 COVID-19 vaccine. Using immunoSEQ multiplex PCR, the repertoire was profiled, and TCRdb retains in-frame clones only, with some absent. The sample records 100,000 to 130,000 clones, 75% to 90% being singletons. The sample was peripheral blood, taken on day 0 of AZD1222 vaccination. The receptors here all came from an adult in good health. CDR3s include the opening cysteine and the closing phenylalanine or tryptophan. Each record gives: V gene, J gene, CDR3 protein.

v_call: TRBV12-1; j_call: TRBJ2-7; cdr3_aa: CASSSRDSPAYEQYF
v_call: TRBV5-1; j_call: TRBJ1-2; cdr3_aa: CASSLEGTGSALFYGYTF
v_call: TRBV9; j_call: TRBJ1-5; cdr3_aa: CASSVGPDRYNPQHF
v_call: TRBV19; j_call: TRBJ1-2; cdr3_aa: CASSVSSMEGYTF
v_call: TRBV7-6; j_call: TRBJ1-1; cdr3_aa: CASSPRQGARSTEAFF
v_call: TRBV11-1; j_call: TRBJ2-4; cdr3_aa: CASSRTGVENIQYF
v_call: TRBV13; j_call: TRBJ2-7; cdr3_aa: CASSLAREQYF
v_call: TRBV30; j_call: TRBJ1-2; cdr3_aa: CAWSTGGAHGYTF
v_call: TRBV6-2/TRBV6-3; j_call: TRBJ2-7; cdr3_aa: CASSYEGTGGYEQYF
v_call: TRBV13; j_call: TRBJ2-1; cdr3_aa: CASSPLGDSSYNEQFF
v_call: TRBV24-1; j_call: TRBJ2-3; cdr3_aa: CATSDPGTDSTDTQYF
v_call: TRBV6-2/TRBV6-3; j_call: TRBJ2-7; cdr3_aa: CASSYVASGRNYEQYF
v_call: TRBV2; j_call: TRBJ2-1; cdr3_aa: CASRISSGGANEQFF
v_call: TRBV5-4; j_call: TRBJ1-2; cdr3_aa: CASSLASGQDGYTF
v_call: TRBV4-3; j_call: TRBJ1-1; cdr3_aa: CASSQGYRQNTEAFF
v_call: TRBV7-9; j_call: TRBJ1-5; cdr3_aa: CASSPISISNQPQHF
v_call: TRBV6-2/TRBV6-3; j_call: TRBJ1-1; cdr3_aa: CASSYPAGNTEAFF
v_call: TRBV28; j_call: TRBJ1-2; cdr3_aa: CASRITQGWYGYTF
v_call: TRBV4-2; j_call: TRBJ2-2; cdr3_aa: CASSQDALYTGELFF
v_call: TRBV30; j_call: TRBJ1-1; cdr3_aa: CAWSMAGTEAFF
v_call: TRBV6-5; j_call: TRBJ1-2; cdr3_aa: CASSTSGGRLYGYTF
v_call: TRBV10-2; j_call: TRBJ2-5; cdr3_aa: CASSLSGKETQYF
v_call: TRBV18; j_call: TRBJ1-1; cdr3_aa: CASSPQGGDTEAFF
v_call: TRBV5-1; j_call: TRBJ2-1; cdr3_aa: CASSLEGSLSRGEQFF
v_call: TRBV2; j_call: TRBJ1-1; cdr3_aa: CASSEGTGAPNTEAFF
v_call: TRBV5-4; j_call: TRBJ2-5; cdr3_aa: CASSPRTSGRGAETQYF
v_call: TRBV11-3; j_call: TRBJ1-3; cdr3_aa: CASSLEGGTGNTIYF
v_call: TRBV27; j_call: TRBJ1-5; cdr3_aa: CASSSRWAGDSNQPQHF
v_call: TRBV5-1; j_call: TRBJ2-3; cdr3_aa: CASSVGLGRPDTQYF
v_call: TRBV4-3; j_call: TRBJ2-7; cdr3_aa: CASSQDENGYEQYF
v_call: TRBV7-9; j_call: TRBJ1-6; cdr3_aa: CASSLYRDGNSPLHF
v_call: TRBV30; j_call: TRBJ2-7; cdr3_aa: CALTGLYEQYF
v_call: TRBV9; j_call: TRBJ2-3; cdr3_aa: CASSGEVRTSGRNTQYF
v_call: TRBV19; j_call: TRBJ2-1; cdr3_aa: CASSLQSSYNEQFF
v_call: TRBV18; j_call: TRBJ2-7; cdr3_aa: CASGTGTENYEQYF
v_call: TRBV5-4; j_call: TRBJ2-5; cdr3_aa: CASTDRVETQYF
v_call: TRBV7-7; j_call: TRBJ2-5; cdr3_aa: CASSPETGTRWTQYF
v_call: TRBV4-2; j_call: TRBJ1-2; cdr3_aa: CASSQDSVAGGVYGYTF
v_call: TRBV5-4; j_call: TRBJ1-1; cdr3_aa: CASSLPMTGGLTEAFF
v_call: TRBV24-1; j_call: TRBJ2-1; cdr3_aa: CATSDYGTYYNEQFF
v_call: TRBV4-2; j_call: TRBJ1-3; cdr3_aa: CASANGIFDRSSSGNTIYF
v_call: TRBV27; j_call: TRBJ1-1; cdr3_aa: CASSLMRDTEAFF